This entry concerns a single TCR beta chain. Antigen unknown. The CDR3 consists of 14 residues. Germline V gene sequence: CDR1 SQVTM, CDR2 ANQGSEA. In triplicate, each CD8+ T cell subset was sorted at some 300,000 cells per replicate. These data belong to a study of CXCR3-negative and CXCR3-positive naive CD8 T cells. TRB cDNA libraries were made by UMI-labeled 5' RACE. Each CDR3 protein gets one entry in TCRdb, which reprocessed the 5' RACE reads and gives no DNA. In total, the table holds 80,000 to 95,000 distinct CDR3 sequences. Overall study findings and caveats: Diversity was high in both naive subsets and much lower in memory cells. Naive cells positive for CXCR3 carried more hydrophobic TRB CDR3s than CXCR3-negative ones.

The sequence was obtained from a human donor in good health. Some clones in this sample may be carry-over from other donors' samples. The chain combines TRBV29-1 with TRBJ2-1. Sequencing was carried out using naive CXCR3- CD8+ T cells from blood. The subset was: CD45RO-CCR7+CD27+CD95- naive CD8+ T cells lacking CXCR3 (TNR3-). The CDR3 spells CSVEASMIYNEQFF.